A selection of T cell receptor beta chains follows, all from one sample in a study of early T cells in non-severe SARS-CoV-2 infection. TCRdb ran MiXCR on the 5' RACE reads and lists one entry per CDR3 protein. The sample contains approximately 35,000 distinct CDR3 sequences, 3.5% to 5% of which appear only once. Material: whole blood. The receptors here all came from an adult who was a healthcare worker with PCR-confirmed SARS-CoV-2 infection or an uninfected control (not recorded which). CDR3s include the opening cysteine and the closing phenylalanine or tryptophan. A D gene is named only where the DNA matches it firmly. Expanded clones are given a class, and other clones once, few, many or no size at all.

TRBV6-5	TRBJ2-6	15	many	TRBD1	CASSRQGTGANVLTF	TGTGCCAGCAGCCGACAGGGAACAGGGGCCAACGTCCTGACTTTC
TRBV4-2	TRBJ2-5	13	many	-	CASSPDTQETQYF	TGTGCCAGCAGTCCGGACACGCAAGAGACCCAGTACTTC
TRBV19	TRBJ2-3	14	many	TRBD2	CASKAGVHTDTQYF	TGTGCCAGTAAAGCGGGAGTTCACACAGATACGCAGTATTTT
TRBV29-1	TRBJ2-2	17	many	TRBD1	CSVGRLGQGAGAGELFF	TGCAGCGTGGGGAGGTTAGGACAGGGGGCTGGCGCCGGGGAGCTGTTTTTT
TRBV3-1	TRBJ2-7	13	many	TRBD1	CASSLNRGNEQYF	TGTGCCAGCAGCCTGAACAGGGGGAACGAGCAGTACTTC
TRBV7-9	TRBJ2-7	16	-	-	CASSFPGTRTRGEQYF	TGTGCCAGCAGCTTTCCCGGGACGCGCACCAGAGGGGAGCAGTACTTC
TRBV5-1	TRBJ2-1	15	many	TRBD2	CASTRGLAGYNEQFF	TGCGCCAGCACCCGGGGACTAGCGGGCTACAATGAGCAGTTCTTC
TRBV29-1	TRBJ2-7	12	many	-	CSVEEGRYEQYF	TGCAGCGTTGAGGAGGGGCGCTACGAGCAGTACTTC
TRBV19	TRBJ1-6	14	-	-	CATKATVTTRTLHF	TGTGCCACCAAAGCGACAGTCACTACACGCACCCTCCACTTT
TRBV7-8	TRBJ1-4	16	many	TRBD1	CASSLLETGLNEKLFF	TGTGCCAGCAGCTTACTGGAGACAGGGCTTAATGAAAAACTGTTTTTT
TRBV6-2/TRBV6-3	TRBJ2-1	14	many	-	CASSWTVGDNEQFF	TGTGCCAGCAGCTGGACAGTCGGTGACAATGAGCAGTTCTTC
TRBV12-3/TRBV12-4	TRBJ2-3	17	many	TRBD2	CASSSFTSGLKSDTQYF	TGTGCCAGCAGTTCGTTTACTAGCGGGCTCAAATCGGATACGCAGTATTTT
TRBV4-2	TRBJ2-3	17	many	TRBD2	CASSQEGSGGTADTQYF	TGTGCCAGCAGCCAAGAGGGGAGCGGGGGTACAGCAGATACGCAGTATTTT
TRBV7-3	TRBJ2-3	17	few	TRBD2	CASSFLSRGGRSDTQYF	TGTGCCAGCAGCTTCCTATCCCGGGGGGGCCGTTCAGATACGCAGTATTTT
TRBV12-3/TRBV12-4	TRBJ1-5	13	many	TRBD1	CAIGQGINQPQHF	TGTGCCATCGGACAGGGGATTAATCAGCCCCAGCATTTT
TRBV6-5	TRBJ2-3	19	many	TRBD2	CASSYSIAGLAGGTDTQYF	TGTGCCAGCAGTTACTCGATCGCCGGACTAGCGGGAGGCACAGATACGCAGTATTTT
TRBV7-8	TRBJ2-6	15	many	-	CASSLGGSGANVLTF	TGTGCCAGCAGCTTAGGTGGCTCTGGGGCCAACGTCCTGACTTTC
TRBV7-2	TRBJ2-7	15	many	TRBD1	CASSLGQGYLYEQYF	TGTGCCAGCAGCTTAGGACAGGGTTACCTCTACGAGCAGTACTTC
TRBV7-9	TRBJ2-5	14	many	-	CASSLGVSQETQYF	TGTGCCAGCAGCTTAGGTGTCAGCCAAGAGACCCAGTACTTC
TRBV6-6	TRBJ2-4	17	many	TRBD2	CASSYGTSGSTKNIQYF	TGTGCCAGCAGTTACGGGACTAGCGGGAGTACCAAAAACATTCAGTACTTC
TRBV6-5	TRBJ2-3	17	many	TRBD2	CASSRTSGIGSTDTQYF	TGTGCCAGCAGTCGGACTAGCGGGATTGGGTCCACAGATACGCAGTATTTT
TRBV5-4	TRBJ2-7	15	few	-	CASSLEGGRSYEQYF	TGTGCCAGCAGCTTGGAGGGGGGCCGGTCCTACGAGCAGTACTTC
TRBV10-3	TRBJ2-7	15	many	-	CAISDITSKLYEQYF	TGTGCCATCAGTGATATAACTAGTAAGTTGTACGAGCAGTACTTC
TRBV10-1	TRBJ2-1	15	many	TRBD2	CASSIAGGPYNEQFF	TGCGCCAGCAGTATAGCGGGAGGCCCCTACAATGAGCAGTTCTTC
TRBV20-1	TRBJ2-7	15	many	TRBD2	CSATKGTSGLYEQYF	TGCAGTGCAACCAAAGGGACTAGCGGACTCTACGAGCAGTACTTC
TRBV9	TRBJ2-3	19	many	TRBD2	CASSPRLAGGGPSTDTQYF	TGTGCCAGCAGCCCTCGACTAGCGGGGGGTGGCCCTAGCACAGATACGCAGTATTTT
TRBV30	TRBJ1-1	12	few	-	CAWSVSEVEAFF	TGTGCCTGGAGTGTATCCGAAGTTGAAGCTTTCTTT
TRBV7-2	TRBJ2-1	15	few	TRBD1	CASSWPGQGAERQFF	TGTGCCAGCAGCTGGCCGGGACAGGGGGCAGAGAGACAGTTCTTC
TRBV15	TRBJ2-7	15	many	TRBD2	CATSREQRGAGEQYF	TGTGCCACCAGCAGAGAGCAGCGGGGGGCCGGCGAGCAGTACTTC
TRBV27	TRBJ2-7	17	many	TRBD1	CASSSSVGDRGLYEQYF	TGTGCCAGCAGCTCATCGGTGGGGGACAGGGGCCTCTACGAGCAGTACTTC
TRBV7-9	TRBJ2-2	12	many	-	CASSSLAGELFF	TGTGCCAGCAGCTCTCTAGCAGGGGAGCTGTTTTTT
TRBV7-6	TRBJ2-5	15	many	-	CASSLAQGGIKAQYF	TGTGCCAGCAGCTTAGCCCAAGGGGGGATTAAGGCCCAGTACTTC
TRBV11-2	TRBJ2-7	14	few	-	CASSLGYSSYEQYF	TGTGCCAGCAGCTTAGGGTACAGTTCCTACGAGCAGTACTTC
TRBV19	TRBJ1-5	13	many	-	CASSRGHPSAQHF	TGTGCCAGTAGTAGGGGACACCCCTCGGCCCAGCATTTT
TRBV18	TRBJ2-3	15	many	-	CASSLGQSSTDTQYF	TGTGCCAGCTCACTTGGACAGAGTAGCACAGATACGCAGTATTTT
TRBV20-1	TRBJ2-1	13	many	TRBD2	CSARGSGRNEQFF	TGCAGTGCTAGAGGTAGCGGGAGAAATGAGCAGTTCTTC
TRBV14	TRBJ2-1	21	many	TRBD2	CASSQGISLAGIASSYNEQFF	TGTGCCAGCAGCCAAGGAATAAGTTTAGCGGGAATCGCGTCATCCTACAATGAGCAGTTCTTC
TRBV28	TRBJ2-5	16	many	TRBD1	CASSLYYGTGVETQYF	TGTGCCAGCAGTTTATACTACGGGACAGGGGTGGAGACCCAGTACTTC
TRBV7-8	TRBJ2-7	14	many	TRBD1	CASAPDRHSYEQYF	TGTGCCAGCGCCCCGGACAGGCACTCCTACGAGCAGTACTTC
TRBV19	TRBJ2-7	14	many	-	CASSTTSSSYEQYF	TGTGCCAGTAGTACAACATCGAGCTCCTACGAGCAGTACTTC
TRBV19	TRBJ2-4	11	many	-	CASSTKNIQYF	TGTGCCAGTAGCACCAAAAACATTCAGTACTTC
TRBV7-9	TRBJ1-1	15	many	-	CASSLDAGRALEAFF	TGTGCCAGCAGCTTAGACGCGGGAAGGGCACTCGAAGCTTTCTTT
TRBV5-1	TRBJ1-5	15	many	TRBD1	CASSLAGQGNQPQHF	TGCGCCAGCAGCTTGGCAGGACAGGGCAATCAGCCCCAGCATTTT
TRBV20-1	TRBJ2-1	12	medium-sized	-	CSARRTYNEQFF	TGCAGTGCTAGAAGGACCTACAATGAGCAGTTCTTC
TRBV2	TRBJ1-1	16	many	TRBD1	CASSRRGTGLLAEAFF	TGTGCCAGCAGTAGGCGGGGGACAGGGCTCCTGGCTGAAGCTTTCTTT
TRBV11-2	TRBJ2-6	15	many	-	CASSLEVPGANVLTF	TGTGCCAGCAGCTTAGAGGTACCTGGGGCCAACGTCCTGACTTTC
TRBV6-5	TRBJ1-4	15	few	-	CASSYLKSRGRKLFF	TGTGCCAGCAGTTACCTGAAATCCAGGGGTCGAAAACTGTTTTTT
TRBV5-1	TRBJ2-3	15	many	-	CASSLAGTSTDTQYF	TGCGCCAGCAGCTTGGCCGGGACTAGCACAGATACGCAGTATTTT
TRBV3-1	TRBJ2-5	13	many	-	CASSPTPQETQYF	TGTGCCAGCAGCCCCACTCCCCAAGAGACCCAGTACTTC